The 30 T cell receptor beta chains below all came from one sample that was sequenced in a study of CD8+ T cells in alopecia areata (dated by TCRdb to 2016 to 2018). In the paper's terms, the treatment or condition label means: oral pan-JAK inhibitor, 5-10 mg twice daily. Library generation was performed with the immunoSEQ multiplex PCR assay. To provide template for TCR sequencing, every sample had RNA extracted and reverse transcribed into cDNA. Here the immuneACCESS table is served through TCRdb, limited to in-frame sequences with V and J called. Missing clones are a known gap in these copies; in checked studies unresolved V genes cover under half, and the rest lacks a known reason. Within this sample are a few hundred thousand clones, with more than 30% of them counted one time only. Of the sample, around 0.48% is held by the ten largest clones. This specimen was CD4+ T cells sorted from blood, taken at approximately week 30, from a patient treated with tofacitinib. The receptors stem from a human donor with alopecia areata.

The chain is built from TRBV11-2 and TRBJ1-1; weak D call: TRBD1 (5 bases). The CDR3 has 14 residues. V lost 1 base and J 8 bases, leaving 14 bases between the germline ends. Germline V lookup: CDR1 SGHAT, CDR2 FQNNGV. The CDR3 region is CASSLVESRAEAFF. The CDR3, as DNA: TGTGCCAGCAGCTTAGTAGAATCCAGGGCAGAAGCTTTCTTT. Variable domain in full (rest from reference TRBV11-2 and TRBJ1-1): EAGVAQSPRYKIIEKRQSVAFWCNPISGHATLYWYQQILGQGPKLLIQFQNNGVVDDSQLPKDRFSAERLKGVDSTLKIQPAKLEDSAVYLCASSLVESRAEAFFGQGTRLTVV.

The chain combines TRBV5-1 with TRBJ2-3, with TRBD1 matching 9 bases. The V gene's germline CDR1 is SGHRS and CDR2 YFSETQ. The CDR3 spans 15 residues. Trimming took 0 bases from V and 6 from J; bases not matched to a gene: 5. The CDR3 sequence: CASSLETGGPDTQYF. The CDR3, as DNA: TGCGCCAGCAGCTTGGAAACAGGGGGCCCTGATACGCAGTATTTT. Complete variable domain (other parts from reference TRBV5-1 and TRBJ2-3): KAGVTQTPRYLIKTRGQQVTLSCSPISGHRSVSWYQQTPGQGLQFLFEYFSETQRNKGNFPGRFSGRQFSNSRSEMNVSTLELGDSALYLCASSLETGGPDTQYFGPGTRLTVL.

This clone appeared a few times. This chain links TRBV29-1 with TRBJ2-3; 7 bases map to TRBD1. The CDR3 runs 14 residues. V trimming: 8 bases; J trimming: 0 bases; junction bases outside the gene matches: 8. Germline V gene sequence: CDR1 SQVTM, CDR2 ANQGSEA. In DNA, the CDR3 is TGCAGCCTATGGGACAGCACTAGCACAGATACGCAGTATTTT. It translates to CSLWDSTSTDTQYF.

The genes are TRBV2 and TRBJ1-4; a possible D gene is TRBD1 (5 bases). V lost 10 bases and J lost 6, with 15 bases in between. The germline CDR1 and CDR2 sequences are SNHLY and FYNNEI. The CDR3 loop spans 13 amino acids. CDR3 residues: CAIRRGSYEKLFF. CDR3 DNA: TGTGCCATCCGGAGGGGAAGTTATGAAAAACTGTTTTTT.

This clone was recorded once. The chain couples TRBV9 to TRBJ2-1, with TRBD2 identical over 8 bases. V was clipped by 0 bases and J by 4 bases; unmatched bases: 9. The CDR3 contains 17 residues. Germline loops: CDR1 SGDLS, CDR2 YYNGEE. This chain's CDR3 is CASSVVASGRGYNEQFF. The CDR3 DNA reads TGTGCCAGCAGCGTAGTGGCTAGCGGGCGAGGATACAATGAGCAGTTCTTC.

The chain combines TRBV11-2 with TRBJ2-7; TRBD1 might be the D (5 bases). CDR1 and CDR2 (germline): SGHAT, FQNNGV. Trimming cost V 5 bases and J 5 bases, with 10 bases left between them. The CDR3 extends over 12 amino acids. Here the CDR3 reads CASSLQGHEQYF. The DNA of the CDR3 is TGTGCCAGCAGCCTCCAGGGCCACGAGCAGTACTTC.

This chain uses TRBV30 with TRBJ1-5; 7 bases fit TRBD1. In germline, CDR1 is GTSNPN, CDR2 SVGIG (reference sequence). Unmatched junction bases numbered 5, after V lost 4 bases and J lost 2 bases. The CDR3 runs to 14 residues. CDR3 residues: CAWNHRGGNQPQHF. DNA of the CDR3: TGTGCCTGGAACCACAGGGGAGGCAATCAGCCCCAGCATTTT.

The chain links TRBV5-1 to TRBJ1-2, with D unclear. The germline V and J ends were trimmed by 4 bases and 0 bases, with 10 bases remaining between them. Germline CDR1 and CDR2: SGHRS and YFSETQ. This CDR3 spans 14 amino acids. CDR3 region: CASSVPGSNYGYTF. As DNA, the CDR3 is TGCGCCAGCAGCGTTCCGGGGTCTAACTATGGCTACACCTTC.

This CDR3 reads CASSLQQGNEKLFF. The CDR3 DNA sequence: TGTGCCAGCAGCTTACAACAGGGGAATGAAAAACTGTTTTTT. The chain uses TRBV5-4 and TRBJ1-4; 7 nucleotides align to TRBD1. Trimming took 2 bases from V and 5 from J; bases not matched to a gene: 3. CDR3 size: 14 residues. CDR1 is SGHNT, CDR2 YYREEE, per germline (reference sequence).

The chain couples TRBV4-1 to TRBJ2-3, with D possibly being TRBD2 (6 bases). Trimming stripped 1 base from V and 0 bases from J, with 11 bases between. Per germline, CDR1 MGHRA and CDR2 YSYEKL. The CDR3 has 16 amino acids. CDR3 sequence: CASSQGTGVSTDTQYF. CDR3 in DNA: TGCGCCAGCAGCCAAGGTACGGGAGTGAGCACAGATACGCAGTATTTT.

This chain links TRBV19 with TRBJ2-1; D may be TRBD2 (5 bases). With 0 bases removed from V and 2 bases from J, the gap between germline ends came to 11 bases. This CDR3 has 16 residues. Germline-derived CDR1 and CDR2 are LNHDA and SQIVND (reference sequence). CDR3 nucleotides: TGTGCCAGTAGTATAGACGGGCGGGCCGCCTACAATGAGCAGTTCTTC. Its protein is CASSIDGRAAYNEQFF.

The CDR3 here is CASSTGLADNEQFF. The CDR3 nucleotides are TGCGCCAGCAGTACGGGACTAGCGGACAATGAGCAGTTCTTC. This chain links TRBV5-1 with TRBJ2-1; TRBD2 aligns across 11 bases. The CDR3 consists of 14 residues. Germline-derived CDR1 and CDR2 are SGHRS and YFSETQ. Trimming at V came to 5 bases and at J to 5 bases, leaving 3 bases not matched to a gene.

This clone has a handful of counts. CDR3 DNA sequence: TGTGCCAGCAGTCGACAGGGGGACTATGGCTACACCTTC. Its translation: CASSRQGDYGYTF. This chain connects TRBV9 to TRBJ1-2; 9 positions match TRBD1. V trimming: 5 bases; J trimming: 3 bases; junction bases outside the gene matches: 2. This CDR3 is 13 amino acids long. Germline CDR1 SGDLS, CDR2 YYNGEE.

This sequence joins TRBV25-1 and TRBJ2-1; 12 nucleotides align to TRBD2. The CDR3 is 17 residues long. Germline V gene data show CDR1 as MGHDK and CDR2 as SYGVNS. With 5 bases clipped from V and 10 bases from J, the junction kept 15 bases outside the gene matches. In DNA form, the CDR3 reads TGTGCCAGCAGTACAAACGGACTAGCGGGGAGGGTCGGGGAGCAGTTCTTC. This translates into CASSTNGLAGRVGEQFF.

The CDR3: CASSAGLAKTQYF. As DNA, the CDR3 is TGTGCCAGCAGCGCAGGACTAGCGAAGACCCAGTACTTC. V gene TRBV9 combines with J gene TRBJ2-5, with TRBD2 matching 9 bases. Germline CDR1 and CDR2: SGDLS and YYNGEE. V dropped 3 bases and J dropped 6; count of bases not matched to a gene: 3. This CDR3 comprises 13 residues.

The chain recombines TRBV5-1 with TRBJ2-1, with TRBD2 identical over 13 bases. Germline V lookup: CDR1 SGHRS, CDR2 YFSETQ. V lost 3 bases to trimming and J lost 4 bases; unmatched junction nucleotides: 13. CDR3 length: 19 residues. For the CDR3, the DNA is TGCGCCAGCAGCTGGACTAGCGGGAGCCCCCCGACAGCATACAATGAGCAGTTCTTC. Translation gives CASSWTSGSPPTAYNEQFF.

This clone came up a few times. The V gene is TRBV30, the J gene TRBJ2-1; TRBD2 is a possible D gene (7 bases). Germline V CDR1 and CDR2: GTSNPN, SVGIG (reference sequence). This CDR3 has 16 residues. Trimming stripped 1 base from V and 6 bases from J, with 19 bases between. DNA of the CDR3: TGTGCCTGGAGTGGGACAGCGGGATTGTCTATCAATGAGCAGTTCTTC. Translated: CAWSGTAGLSINEQFF.

This clone was counted only a few times. This chain links TRBV15 with TRBJ2-1; 14 bases map to TRBD2. The V and J ends lost 0 bases and 1 base, in that order; junction bases with no gene match: 8. This CDR3 has 20 residues. The germline V gene encodes CDR1 LNHNV and CDR2 YYDKDF (reference sequence). The CDR3 DNA is TGTGCCACCAGCAGAGAAGGATGGGGACTAGCGGGAGTTTCCTACAATGAGCAGTTCTTC. Its protein is CATSREGWGLAGVSYNEQFF.

Details on this clone: The sample carries other DNA sequences with the same CDR3. The rearrangement joins TRBV30 to TRBJ1-1, with D unclear. Trimming took 1 base from V and 1 from J, leaving 7 bases between them. The CDR3 length is 13 residues. Germline V gives CDR1 GTSNPN, CDR2 SVGIG (reference sequence). CDR3 loop: CAWSADSNTEAFF. The DNA of the CDR3 is TGTGCCTGGAGTGCGGACTCGAACACTGAAGCTTTCTTT.

The rearrangement joins TRBV4-1 to TRBJ1-2; 11 nucleotides align to TRBD1. J was trimmed by 4 bases and V by 3 bases; bases with no gene match: 4. Germline V lookup: CDR1 MGHRA, CDR2 YSYEKL. This CDR3 has 15 residues. The CDR3 protein is CASSHPGQGVYGYTF. In DNA form, the CDR3 reads TGCGCCAGCAGCCACCCGGGACAGGGGGTCTATGGCTACACCTTC.

The V call is TRBV30, the J call TRBJ1-5; TRBD1 is a possible D gene (6 bases). There are 13 residues in the CDR3. V dropped 1 base and J dropped 5 bases, with 9 bases sitting between them. Germline loops: CDR1 GTSNPN, CDR2 SVGIG (reference sequence). CDR3 in DNA: TGTGCCTGGAGTGGGGGGCAGGATCAGCCCCAGCATTTT. Translated: CAWSGGQDQPQHF.

This clone was seen only a few times. This rearrangement joins TRBV30 to TRBJ2-3; D possibly corresponds to TRBD2 (6 bases). The CDR3 runs 15 residues. Germline lookup yields CDR1 GTSNPN and CDR2 SVGIG (reference sequence). CDR3 residues: CACGGMGSSTDTQYF. The CDR3 DNA reads TGTGCTTGTGGAGGGATGGGGTCTAGCACAGATACGCAGTATTTT.

This clone was picked up a small number of times. V usage is TRBV5-1 and J usage is TRBJ2-1, with D possibly TRBD1 on 6 matching bases. The CDR3 length is 14 residues. Germline-derived CDR1 and CDR2 are SGHRS and YFSETQ. V lost 4 bases, J lost 2 bases, and 10 bases lay in between. CDR3 residues: CASSIGGTYNEQFF. Written as DNA, the CDR3 is TGCGCCAGCAGCATAGGGGGAACCTACAATGAGCAGTTCTTC.

This clone has only a few counts. This chain links TRBV5-6 with TRBJ2-2, with TRBD2 identical over 14 bases. Per the germline V gene, CDR1 is SGHDT and CDR2 is YYEEEE. The CDR3 totals 18 residues. J lost 0 bases, V lost 4 bases, and 5 bases had no gene match. CDR3 in DNA: TGTGCCAGCAGCAAACCGGGACTAGCGGGAGCGAACACCGGGGAGCTGTTTTTT. Translated, it gives CASSKPGLAGANTGELFF.

The chain is built from TRBV5-1 and TRBJ2-7; D is perhaps TRBD2 (5 bases). The CDR3 sequence is 15 residues long. Germline lookup yields CDR1 SGHRS and CDR2 YFSETQ. V dropped 6 bases and J dropped 1 base, with 17 bases sitting between them. The CDR3 loop is CASNHRDQASYEQYF. The CDR3 nucleotides are TGCGCCAGCAACCACCGGGATCAGGCGTCCTACGAGCAGTACTTC.

This clone was seen a few times. V is TRBV30 and J is TRBJ2-7; D remains ambiguous. CDR1 and CDR2 (germline): GTSNPN, SVGIG (reference sequence). This CDR3 comprises 13 residues. Trimming removed 0 bases from V and 4 bases from J, with 10 bases in between. CDR3 loop: CAWSVAPTYEQYF. The CDR3 nucleotides read TGTGCCTGGAGTGTGGCCCCTACGTACGAGCAGTACTTC.

This clone was seen only a few times. The rearrangement joins TRBV7-9 to TRBJ1-1; D not certain. The CDR3 runs 16 residues. The V end lost 1 base, the J end lost 5 bases, and 17 bases lay between the germline ends. Germline CDR1 reads SEHNR; CDR2 reads FQNEAQ (reference sequence). The CDR3 coding sequence is TGTGCCAGCAGCTTAGGCCCCACTTCCCCGGGGACTGAAGCTTTCTTT. The encoded protein is CASSLGPTSPGTEAFF. Full variable domain (outside the CDR3, taken from reference TRBV7-9 and TRBJ1-1): DTGVSQNPRHKITKRGQNVTFRCDPISEHNRLYWYRQTLGQGPEFLTYFQNEAQLEKSRLLSDRFSAERPKGSFSTLEIQRTEQGDSAMYLCASSLGPTSPGTEAFFGQGTRLTVV.

This clone turned up a few times. The chain combines TRBV7-8 with TRBJ1-5; 7 nucleotides line up with TRBD1. This CDR3 comprises 15 residues. J lost 4 bases, V lost 5 bases, and 8 bases had no gene match. In germline, CDR1 is SGHVS, CDR2 FQNEAQ. The CDR3 sequence is CASSGQVQGNQPQHF. CDR3 nucleotide sequence: TGTGCCAGCAGCGGACAAGTACAGGGGAATCAGCCCCAGCATTTT.

The chain employs TRBV5-1 and TRBJ2-7; the match to TRBD1 covers 12 bases. Germline V lookup: CDR1 SGHRS, CDR2 YFSETQ. The CDR3 length is 15 residues. Unmatched junction bases numbered 9, after V lost 6 bases and J lost 5 bases. In DNA, the CDR3 is TGCGCCAGCAACTCTGGGACAGGGGGCAGCGACGAGCAGTACTTC. Its protein product is CASNSGTGGSDEQYF.

The genes are TRBV4-1 and TRBJ2-5; the D is unclear. The assigned J gene may be wrong: the sequence end matches TRBJ2-7 better. Germline CDR1 MGHRA, CDR2 YSYEKL. CDR3 length: 14 amino acids. CDR3 residues: CASSQDPGGYEQYF. CDR3 DNA sequence: TGCGCCAGCAGCCAAGATCCCGGCGGATACGAGCAGTACTTC.